This TCR beta chain derives from a study of blood T cell repertoires in COVID-19. The wider study: Spain, Italy and the United States supplied samples that represented acute and convalescent COVID-19. In each case, the material was cDNA or gDNA derived from T cells, B-cell-depleted T cells, or PBMCs.

The germline CDR1 and CDR2 sequences are DFQATT and SNEGSKA (reference sequence). CDR3 length equals 10 residues. Trimming left V 5 bases short and J 6 bases short, with 6 bases between. Authors' data handling: Reference gene primer amplification gave nucleated cell count estimates. The repertoire was sequenced with immunoSEQ multiplex PCR; TCRdb's copy has only in-frame clones and lacks some. V and J calls and clone size come straight from that table; D and trimming were deduced from the DNA. Of more than 95,000 clones in the sample, roughly four fifths were seen once. V is TRBV20-1 and J is TRBJ2-3; D gene unclear. Material: peripheral blood. This sequence originates from a man in his 60s with acute or convalescent COVID-19. The DNA for the CDR3 is TGCAGTGCTGCGAGGGATACGCAGTATTTT. This codes for CSAARDTQYF.